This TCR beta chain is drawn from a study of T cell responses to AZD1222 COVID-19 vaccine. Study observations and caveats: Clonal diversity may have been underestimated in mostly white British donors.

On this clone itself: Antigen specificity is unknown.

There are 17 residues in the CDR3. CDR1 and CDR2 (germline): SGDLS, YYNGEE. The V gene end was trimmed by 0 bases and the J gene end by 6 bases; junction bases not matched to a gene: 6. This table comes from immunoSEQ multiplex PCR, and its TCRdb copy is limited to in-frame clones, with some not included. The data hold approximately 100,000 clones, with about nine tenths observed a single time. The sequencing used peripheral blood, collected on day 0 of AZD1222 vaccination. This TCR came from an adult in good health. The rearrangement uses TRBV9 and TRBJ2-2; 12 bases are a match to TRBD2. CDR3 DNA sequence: TGTGCCAGCAGCGTAGGTAGGACTAGCGGGATCGCCGGGGAGCTGTTTTTT. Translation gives CASSVGRTSGIAGELFF.